This T cell receptor beta chain originates from a study of blood T cell repertoires in COVID-19. Study context: PBMCs, B-cell-depleted T cells, or T cells were the source of the cDNA or gDNA that made up the material.

The V end lost 0 bases, the J end lost 2 bases, and 4 bases lay between the germline ends. The CDR3 contains 13 residues. Germline V gene lookup returns CDR1 KGHSH and CDR2 LQKENI. Authors' processing steps: Amplification with reference gene primers provided the estimates of nucleated cell counts. The assay was immunoSEQ multiplex PCR, and TCRdb's table has in-frame clones only and misses some. V and J calls and clone size are copied from that table; D and trimming were computed from the DNA. The table lists 70,000 to 95,000 clones, over 75% of them singletons, with around an eighth in the top ten. The chain links TRBV18 to TRBJ1-2; D remains ambiguous. This clonotype was sampled from a human donor in a cohort sampled during active COVID-19. Sequenced: peripheral blood. The CDR3 DNA reads TGTGCCAGCTCACCACCGGAGAACTATGGCTACACCTTC. This sequence encodes CASSPPENYGYTF.